The entry below gives a single T cell receptor (beta chain) sequence along with its context. Its antigen is undetermined. The data derive from a study of Ad26.COV2.S vaccination and SARS-CoV-2 variants. Study-wide background: Intramuscular Ad26.COV2.S at 5x10^10 or 1x10^11 viral particles.

Findings and caveats of the study: The authors reported substantial breadth in spike-specific CD8+ and CD4+ T cell responses after vaccination. Non-spike TCR breadth showed similarity between vaccine and placebo recipients.

Losses at the gene ends were 2 bases for V and 1 base for J; bases not matched to a gene: 12. The CDR3 is 18 amino acids. Germline V lookup: CDR1 LNHDA, CDR2 SQIVND (reference sequence). Noted treatment: some 20 received Ad26.COV2.S at low or high dose, single or two shots; about 5 received placebo; per-sample allocation not given. Vaccine and placebo recipients were sampled on day 63 after the first injection. This adult donor, from Boston, was 18-55 years old. Produced via immunoSEQ multiplex PCR; TCRdb's table is partial and in-frame only. The sample records roughly 390,000 clones, about 85% being singletons.

The sequence derives from a person between 18 and 59 years old who received the Ad26.COV2.S COVID-19 vaccine or a placebo. The source was peripheral blood, collected in a trial of Ad26.COV2.S vaccine versus placebo. The chain carries TRBV19 and TRBJ1-1; TRBD1 aligns across 8 bases. The CDR3 spells CASSIPPWDRRGNTEAFF. CDR3 coding DNA: TGTGCCAGTAGTATACCCCCATGGGACAGGAGGGGGAACACTGAAGCTTTCTTT.